This passage covers 25 T cell receptor beta chains from one sample sequenced in a study of CD8 T cells in cerebrospinal fluid in Alzheimer's disease. TCRdb re-called the 10x single-cell sequencing reads; one entry per CDR3 protein, DNA not given. Its table lists about 350 distinct CDR3 sequences. The material sequenced was cerebrospinal fluid. The receptor source for this set is a human donor with mild cognitive impairment.

This clonotype is labeled medium-sized (0.01 to 0.1%) based on frequency. CDR3 loop: CASGLTGREAFF. The chain employs TRBV12-5 and TRBJ1-1. There are 12 residues in the CDR3. Per germline, CDR1 LGHNT and CDR2 FRNRAP.

This clonotype ranks as large in terms of frequency. The genes are TRBV7-9 and TRBJ1-2; with no DNA, the TCRdb D assignment of TRBD1 cannot be verified. CDR1 and CDR2 (germline): SEHNR, FQNEAQ (reference sequence). The CDR3 is 13 residues long. The CDR3 sequence: CASSWGQGDGYTF.

In terms of frequency, this clonotype is large. The gene calls are TRBV9 and TRBJ2-1; TCRdb names TRBD2, which stays unverified in the absence of DNA. Germline loops: CDR1 SGDLS, CDR2 YYNGEE. The CDR3 has 16 residues. The CDR3 loop reads CASSVASSGNVNEQFF.

This clonotype registers medium-sized (0.01 to 0.1%) by frequency. The CDR3 region is CASGRGADNEQFF. This rearrangement joins TRBV5-4 to TRBJ2-1; the D gene TCRdb calls, TRBD2, cannot be checked with no DNA. Germline assignment: CDR1 SGHNT and CDR2 YYREEE (reference sequence). The CDR3 sequence is 13 residues long.

In terms of frequency, this clonotype is medium-sized. This chain joins TRBV5-4 and TRBJ2-1; TCRdb proposes TRBD1, but this gene call is untestable without DNA. The CDR3 contains 12 residues. The germline V gene encodes CDR1 SGHNT and CDR2 YYREEE (reference sequence). CDR3 residues: CASSFARDRVYF. Using reference TRBV5-4 and TRBJ2-1 for the parts outside the CDR3, the full variable domain is ETGVTQSPTHLIKTRGQQVTLRCSSQSGHNTVSWYQQALGQGPQFIFQYYREEENGRGNFPPRFSGLQFPNYSSELNVNALELDDSALYLCASSFARDRVYFGPGTRLTVL.

Its frequency marks this clonotype as large. The chain has TRBV5-1 and TRBJ2-1; TCRdb picks TRBD2, but there is no DNA to check that call. The V gene's germline CDR1 is SGHRS and CDR2 YFSETQ. CDR3 length: 14 amino acids. CDR3: CASSPEGLRGEQFF.

Considering frequency, this clonotype is large. V and J are TRBV24-1 and TRBJ2-3; TCRdb picks TRBD1, but there is no DNA to check that call. The CDR3 is 15 residues long. Germline assignment: CDR1 KGHDR and CDR2 SFDVKD. Here the CDR3 reads CATSDPRDTTYTQYF.

V gene TRBV7-2 combines with J gene TRBJ2-1. The V gene's germline CDR1 is SGHTA and CDR2 FQGNSA. This CDR3 region has 15 residues. Here the CDR3 reads CASSLAGISYNEQFF. The variable domain in full, completed from reference TRBV7-2 and TRBJ2-1, reads GAGVSQSPSNKVTEKGKDVELRCDPISGHTALYWYRQSLGQGLEFLIYFQGNSAPDKSGLPSDRFSAERTGGSVSTLTIQRTQQEDSAVYLCASSLAGISYNEQFFGPGTRLTVL.

This clonotype registers medium-sized by frequency. The chain recombines TRBV6-1 with TRBJ1-6. Germline values: CDR1 MNHNS, CDR2 SASEGT. The CDR3 has 14 residues. Here the CDR3 reads CASSEATAYSPLHF.

This clonotype ranks as medium-sized in terms of frequency. The J gene is TRBJ2-5, the V gene TRBV9; without DNA, the TCRdb call of TRBD1 cannot be checked. The CDR3 consists of 15 residues. Per germline, CDR1 SGDLS and CDR2 YYNGEE. The CDR3 protein is CASSASGSPQETQYF.

This chain uses TRBV24-1 with TRBJ2-5; TCRdb returns TRBD2, unconfirmable since there is no DNA. The CDR3 covers 14 residues. Germline values: CDR1 KGHDR, CDR2 SFDVKD. The CDR3: CATSGGTSGETQYF.

By frequency, this clonotype registers large. The chain joins TRBV5-8 to TRBJ2-7; without DNA, the TCRdb call of TRBD2 cannot be checked. Germline assignment: CDR1 SGHTS and CDR2 YDEGEE. The CDR3 loop spans 15 amino acids. CDR3: CASSLETSGSYEQYF. Full variable domain (rest looked up from reference TRBV5-8 and TRBJ2-7): EAGVTQSPTHLIKTRGQQATLRCSPISGHTSVYWYQQALGLGLQFLLWYDEGEERNRGNFPPRFSGRQFPNYSSELNVNALELEDSALYLCASSLETSGSYEQYFGPGTRLTVT.

In terms of frequency, this clonotype is large. The rearrangement joins TRBV24-1 to TRBJ2-3. The CDR3 sequence is 13 residues long. CDR1 KGHDR and CDR2 SFDVKD come from the germline V gene. The CDR3 region is CATSAPGTDTQYF.

Its frequency marks this clonotype as medium-sized. V usage is TRBV2 and J usage is TRBJ1-1; TCRdb's D call of TRBD1 is untestable without DNA. There are 13 residues in the CDR3. The germline V gene has CDR1 SNHLY and CDR2 FYNNEI. CDR3 sequence reads: CASNRDGNTEAFF.

The chain combines TRBV4-1 with TRBJ1-6. The CDR3 covers 15 residues. CDR1 is MGHRA and CDR2 is YSYEKL in the germline V gene. CDR3 in amino acids: CASSQDARPNSPLHF.

By frequency, this clonotype registers medium-sized. This chain connects TRBV5-6 to TRBJ1-1; TCRdb's D call, TRBD1, is unchecked because there is no DNA. This CDR3 has 13 amino acids. CDR1 and CDR2 (germline): SGHDT, YYEEEE. The CDR3 reads CASSNRVATEAFF.

This clonotype is called large (0.1 to 1%) based on its frequency. This chain links TRBV27 with TRBJ1-4. Germline CDR1 is MNHEY and CDR2 is SMNVEV (reference sequence). The CDR3 runs 15 residues. This CDR3 reads CASSFGGSQNEKLFF.

This chain links TRBV7-6 with TRBJ2-1. Germline lookup yields CDR1 SGHVS and CDR2 FNYEAQ. The CDR3 sequence is 16 residues long. The CDR3 loop reads CASSLVNVSTYNEQFF.

This clonotype is identified as large from frequency. The rearrangement joins TRBV3-1 to TRBJ2-3. The germline CDR1 and CDR2 sequences are LGHDT and YNNKEL (reference sequence). There are 15 residues in the CDR3. The CDR3 region is CASSQVQAATDTQYF.

Its frequency marks this clonotype as hyperexpanded. This chain uses TRBV28 with TRBJ2-7; TCRdb's assignment of TRBD1 cannot be checked, as there is no DNA. The CDR3 consists of 14 residues. CDR1 and CDR2 (germline): MDHEN, SYDVKM. CDR3 residues: CASTPDRFLYEQYF. Drawing the rest from reference TRBV28 and TRBJ2-7, the complete variable domain is DVKVTQSSRYLVKRTGEKVFLECVQDMDHENMFWYRQDPGLGLRLIYFSYDVKMKEKGDIPEGYSVSREKKERFSLILESASTNQTSMYLCASTPDRFLYEQYFGPGTRLTVT.

The chain has TRBV7-6 and TRBJ2-5; checking the TCRdb D call of TRBD2 is not possible without DNA. The germline V gene has CDR1 SGHVS and CDR2 FNYEAQ. CDR3 length: 15 residues. CDR3 loop: CASSPGLAGGETQYF.

By frequency, this clonotype registers medium-sized. The rearrangement joins TRBV3-1 to TRBJ2-1; checking the TCRdb D call of TRBD1 is not possible without DNA. CDR3 length: 16 residues. Looked up from germline, CDR1 is LGHDT and CDR2 is YNNKEL (reference sequence). The CDR3 spells CASSLRGARSYNEQFF.

In terms of frequency, this clonotype is medium-sized. V and J are TRBV12-3 or TRBV12-4 and TRBJ2-3; TCRdb names TRBD2, which stays unverified in the absence of DNA. The CDR3 loop spans 16 amino acids. The CDR3 here is CASSLDASGSTDTQYF.

The CDR3 reads CASSILSGGWITGELFF. This chain uses TRBV19 with TRBJ2-2; without DNA, the TCRdb call of TRBD1 cannot be checked. Germline lookup yields CDR1 LNHDA and CDR2 SQIVND (reference sequence). This CDR3 comprises 17 residues.

This chain connects TRBV4-3 to TRBJ2-2; the TRBD2 assignment by TCRdb is unverifiable without DNA. CDR3 size: 16 residues. Germline V gives CDR1 LGHNA, CDR2 YSLEER. CDR3 sequence: CASSQEGGRDDGELFF.